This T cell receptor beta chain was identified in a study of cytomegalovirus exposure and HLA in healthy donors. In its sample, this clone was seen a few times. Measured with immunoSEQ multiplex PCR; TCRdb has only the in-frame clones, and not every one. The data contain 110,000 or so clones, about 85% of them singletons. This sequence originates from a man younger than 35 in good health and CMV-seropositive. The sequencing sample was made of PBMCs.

The CDR3: CASSLAGEGLGSPLHF. The DNA for the CDR3 is TGTGCCAGCAGCTTAGCGGGGGAGGGGCTGGGGTCACCCCTCCACTTT. V usage is TRBV7-2 and J usage is TRBJ1-6; D might be TRBD1 (5 bases). There are 16 residues in the CDR3. Germline CDR1 reads SGHTA; CDR2 reads FQGNSA. With 0 bases removed from V and 10 bases from J, the gap between germline ends came to 16 bases.